What follows are 20 T cell receptor beta chains derived from one specimen sequenced in a study of blood T cell repertoires in COVID-19. Sequencing used immunoSEQ multiplex PCR; TCRdb keeps in-frame clones, though not all of them. The table includes fewer than 150,000 clones, 87% detected once. The sequenced sample was peripheral blood. The source is a human donor in a cohort sampled during active COVID-19.

The rearrangement uses TRBV7-8 and TRBJ1-1; no definite D call. In germline, CDR1 is SGHVS, CDR2 FQNEAQ. V lost 0 bases and J lost 5, with 13 bases in between. CDR3 length: 15 amino acids. The CDR3 DNA is TGTGCCAGCAGCTTAGCGGGCAGTCGAGAGACTGAAGCTTTCTTT. It encodes CASSLAGSRETEAFF.

The chain combines TRBV5-1 with TRBJ2-3; D gene ambiguous. The V and J ends lost 5 bases and 2 bases respectively, with 6 bases between them. Looked up from germline, CDR1 is SGHRS and CDR2 is YFSETQ. The CDR3 totals 12 residues. The CDR3 DNA follows: TGCGCCAGCAGTCCCAACACAGATACGCAGTATTTT. This encodes CASSPNTDTQYF.

This clone was seen more than once but under ten times. The J gene is TRBJ1-1, the V gene TRBV9; D gene unclear. CDR1 and CDR2 from the germline V gene are SGDLS and YYNGEE. V was cut by 4 bases and J by 1 base, with 11 bases left in between. The CDR3 covers 14 residues. The CDR3 loop reads CASSKTGENTEAFF. The CDR3 nucleotides read TGTGCCAGCAGCAAGACCGGGGAGAACACTGAAGCTTTCTTT. The complete variable domain, with remaining parts taken from reference TRBV9 and TRBJ1-1, reads DSGVTQTPKHLITATGQRVTLRCSPRSGDLSVYWYQQSLDQGLQFLIQYYNGEERAKGNILERFSAQQFPDLHSELNLSSLELGDSALYFCASSKTGENTEAFFGQGTRLTVV.

This clone has more than one count but fewer than ten. The V and J genes are TRBV3-1 (or the pseudogene TRBV3-2) and TRBJ1-5; 9 bases match TRBD1. CDR1 is LGHDT and CDR2 is YNNKEL in the germline V gene (reference sequence). V lost 4 bases to trimming and J lost 12 bases; unmatched junction nucleotides: 13. The CDR3 totals 15 residues. In DNA, the CDR3 is TGTGCCAGCAGCCGTTCCGGGACAGGGCCTATAAACCAGCATTTT. Its translation is CASSRSGTGPINQHF.

The V and J genes are TRBV11-3 and TRBJ2-1, with 14 bases aligning to TRBD2. The V gene end was trimmed by 1 base and the J gene end by 7 bases; junction bases not matched to a gene: 3. Germline-derived CDR1 and CDR2 are SGHNT and YENEEA. The CDR3 has 16 amino acids. The CDR3 DNA reads as TGTGCCAGCAGCTTAGGACTAGCGGGAGGGATGAATGAGCAGTTCTTC. This translates into CASSLGLAGGMNEQFF. The whole variable domain, remainder taken from reference TRBV11-3 and TRBJ2-1, is EAGVVQSPRYKIIEKKQPVAFWCNPISGHNTLYWYLQNLGQGPELLIRYENEEAVDDSQLPKDRFSAERLKGVDSTLKIQPAELGDSAVYLCASSLGLAGGMNEQFFGPGTRLTVL.

The sample holds one count of this clone. The chain carries TRBV7-9 and TRBJ2-1; the D gene is possibly TRBD2 (7 bases). V shed 6 bases and J shed 0 bases, with 12 bases lying between them. The CDR3 loop spans 15 amino acids. Germline-derived CDR1 and CDR2 are SEHNR and FQNEAQ (reference sequence). The CDR3 DNA sequence: TGTGCCAGCAGGGGGGGGCCGAGCTCCTACAATGAGCAGTTCTTC. This codes for CASRGGPSSYNEQFF.

This chain links TRBV14 with TRBJ2-1; 7 nucleotides line up with TRBD2. The CDR3 runs 16 residues. CDR1 and CDR2 (germline): SGHDN, FVKESK. With 4 bases clipped from V and 6 bases from J, the junction kept 12 bases outside the gene matches. The CDR3 sequence is CASSRPGLAATNEQFF. The CDR3 region has the DNA TGTGCCAGCAGCCGGCCGGGGCTAGCGGCGACCAATGAGCAGTTCTTC.

This clone was found once. The chain is built from TRBV5-1 and TRBJ2-5, with a weak D call TRBD1 (6 bases). The CDR3 contains 15 residues. The V gene's germline CDR1 is SGHRS and CDR2 YFSETQ. The V end lost 6 bases, the J end lost 1 base, and 16 bases lay between the germline ends. The CDR3 sequence: CASIATGTTQETQYF. CDR3 sequence (DNA): TGCGCCAGCATTGCAACCGGGACAACCCAAGAGACCCAGTACTTC.

The chain's CDR3 is CASSISRAYEQYF. CDR3 sequence (DNA): TGTGCCAGTAGTATTAGCAGGGCCTACGAGCAGTACTTC. The chain combines TRBV19 with TRBJ2-7; D possibly corresponds to TRBD1 (5 bases). The CDR3 contains 13 residues. The V and J ends lost 3 bases and 2 bases respectively, with 8 bases between them. Germline V gene data show CDR1 as LNHDA and CDR2 as SQIVND (reference sequence).

The chain uses TRBV27 and TRBJ2-5; 8 bases line up with TRBD1. CDR1 and CDR2 from the germline V gene are MNHEY and SMNVEV (reference sequence). CDR3 size: 15 residues. Trimming at V came to 2 bases and at J to 3 bases, leaving 5 bases not matched to a gene. The CDR3 sequence is CASSLLGTGKETQYF. CDR3 bases: TGTGCCAGCAGTTTACTCGGGACAGGAAAAGAGACCCAGTACTTC.

This clone was observed a handful of times. The rearrangement joins TRBV15 to TRBJ1-2; no clear D gene. Per the germline V gene, CDR1 is LNHNV and CDR2 is YYDKDF (reference sequence). The CDR3 is 13 amino acids. Trimming took off 3 bases at V and 5 bases at J, with 10 bases between the two ends. CDR3: CATSREQIYGYTF. CDR3 DNA: TGTGCCACCAGCAGGGAACAGATTTATGGCTACACCTTC.

The CDR3 nucleotides are TGTGCCAGCATCCAACCAGGACAGGGGACGCGAGAGCAGTACTTC. Its protein product is CASIQPGQGTREQYF. The V call is TRBV11-2, the J call TRBJ2-7, with 9 bases that match TRBD1. Germline loops: CDR1 SGHAT, CDR2 FQNNGV. This CDR3 spans 15 amino acids. V dropped 7 bases and J dropped 7; count of bases not matched to a gene: 14.

In this sample, this clone turned up a few times. V gene TRBV24-1 combines with J gene TRBJ1-1, with D possibly being TRBD1 (5 bases). Trimming stripped 5 bases from V and 1 base from J, with 13 bases between. The CDR3 loop spans 15 amino acids. The germline gives CDR1 KGHDR, CDR2 SFDVKD. The CDR3: CATSGSGLSNTEAFF. CDR3 sequence (DNA): TGTGCCACCAGTGGTTCGGGACTGTCGAACACTGAAGCTTTCTTT.

This clone was recorded a few times. The chain couples TRBV6-4 to TRBJ1-1; 7 bases map to TRBD1. V was pared by 4 bases and J by 1 base, with 12 bases of the junction left unmatched. The germline V gene encodes CDR1 MRHNA and CDR2 SNTAGT. The CDR3 runs 17 residues. Here the CDR3 reads CASSVEGTADRNTEAFF. DNA of the CDR3: TGTGCCAGCAGTGTGGAGGGGACAGCGGATAGGAACACTGAAGCTTTCTTT.

This clone has just one count. The rearrangement uses TRBV10-3 and TRBJ2-5; 9 nucleotides align to TRBD2. The CDR3 length is 13 residues. V was clipped by 6 bases and J by 5 bases; unmatched bases: 4. Looked up from germline, CDR1 is ENHRY and CDR2 is SYGVKD. CDR3 loop: CAIRGTSWETQYF. The CDR3 DNA is TGTGCCATCAGGGGGACTAGCTGGGAGACCCAGTACTTC.

This chain joins TRBV19 and TRBJ2-1, with 8 bases matching TRBD1. The CDR3 runs 15 residues. V lost 7 bases and J lost 0; bases outside the gene matches: 5. Germline loops: CDR1 LNHDA, CDR2 SQIVND (reference sequence). CDR3 in amino acids: CASKSTGGSYNEQFF. The CDR3 DNA reads TGTGCCAGTAAATCAACAGGGGGCTCCTACAATGAGCAGTTCTTC.

This clone appeared once. The rearrangement joins TRBV3-1 (or the pseudogene TRBV3-2) to TRBJ1-1, with D perhaps matching TRBD1 (6 bases). V was trimmed by 2 bases and J by 4 bases, leaving 11 bases between them. The CDR3 extends over 14 amino acids. CDR1 LGHDT and CDR2 YNNKEL come from the germline V gene (reference sequence). DNA for the CDR3: TGTGCCAGCAGCCAAACAAGGGGGGGCACTGAAGCTTTCTTT. This sequence encodes CASSQTRGGTEAFF.

The V gene is TRBV18, the J gene TRBJ1-4, with 9 positions matching TRBD1. Germline V lookup: CDR1 KGHSH, CDR2 LQKENI. Unmatched junction bases numbered 10, after V lost 3 bases and J lost 8 bases. The CDR3 contains 16 residues. As DNA, the CDR3 is TGTGCCAGCTCACCGTCACCCGGGACAGGGTACGAAAAACTGTTTTTT. Translated, it gives CASSPSPGTGYEKLFF.

The J gene is TRBJ2-3, the V gene TRBV10-1, with D maybe TRBD2 (5 bases). CDR1 and CDR2 (germline): WNHNN, SYGVQD (reference sequence). This CDR3 has 15 amino acids. V shed 1 base and J shed 0 bases, with 8 bases lying between them. CDR3 region: CASSELRTSTDTQYF. The DNA of the CDR3 is TGCGCCAGCAGTGAGTTGAGGACTAGCACAGATACGCAGTATTTT.

The J gene is TRBJ2-3, the V gene TRBV5-1; TRBD2 aligns across 11 bases. Germline assignment: CDR1 SGHRS and CDR2 YFSETQ. This CDR3 spans 17 amino acids. J was trimmed by 4 bases and V by 2 bases; bases with no gene match: 9. Here the CDR3 DNA reads TGCGCCAGCAGCTTTATCACTAGCGGGAGTCTATCAGATACGCAGTATTTT. Residues: CASSFITSGSLSDTQYF.